This TCR beta chain came from a study of early T cells in non-severe SARS-CoV-2 infection. The wider study: Sequenced material consisted of bulk RNA (from unsorted whole blood), and chains were unpaired.

Researchers tagged individual cDNA molecules with unique molecular identifiers. TCRdb re-called the 5' RACE reads through MiXCR, storing one row per CDR3 protein. Among some 80,000 distinct CDR3 sequences listed, roughly an eighth were seen once. Study-wide points: Anti-spike CD8 responses were favored in VDJdb matching, and private and CD4 specificities were missed.

In regard to this clonotype: Its cognate antigen is unknown.

CDR1 and CDR2 from the germline V gene are SNHLY and FYNNEI. The CDR3 is 15 residues long. V gave up 6 bases and J gave up 5 bases, with 19 bases separating them. This sequence joins TRBV2 and TRBJ1-1, with TRBD1 as a possible D gene (5 bases). The receptor was derived from an adult who was a healthcare worker with PCR-confirmed SARS-CoV-2 infection or an uninfected control (not recorded which). Sequenced sample: whole blood. CDR3 nucleotides: TGTGCCAGCAGCCGCAATCAGGGTGTCGTGACTGAAGCTTTCTTT. Translating it yields CASSRNQGVVTEAFF.